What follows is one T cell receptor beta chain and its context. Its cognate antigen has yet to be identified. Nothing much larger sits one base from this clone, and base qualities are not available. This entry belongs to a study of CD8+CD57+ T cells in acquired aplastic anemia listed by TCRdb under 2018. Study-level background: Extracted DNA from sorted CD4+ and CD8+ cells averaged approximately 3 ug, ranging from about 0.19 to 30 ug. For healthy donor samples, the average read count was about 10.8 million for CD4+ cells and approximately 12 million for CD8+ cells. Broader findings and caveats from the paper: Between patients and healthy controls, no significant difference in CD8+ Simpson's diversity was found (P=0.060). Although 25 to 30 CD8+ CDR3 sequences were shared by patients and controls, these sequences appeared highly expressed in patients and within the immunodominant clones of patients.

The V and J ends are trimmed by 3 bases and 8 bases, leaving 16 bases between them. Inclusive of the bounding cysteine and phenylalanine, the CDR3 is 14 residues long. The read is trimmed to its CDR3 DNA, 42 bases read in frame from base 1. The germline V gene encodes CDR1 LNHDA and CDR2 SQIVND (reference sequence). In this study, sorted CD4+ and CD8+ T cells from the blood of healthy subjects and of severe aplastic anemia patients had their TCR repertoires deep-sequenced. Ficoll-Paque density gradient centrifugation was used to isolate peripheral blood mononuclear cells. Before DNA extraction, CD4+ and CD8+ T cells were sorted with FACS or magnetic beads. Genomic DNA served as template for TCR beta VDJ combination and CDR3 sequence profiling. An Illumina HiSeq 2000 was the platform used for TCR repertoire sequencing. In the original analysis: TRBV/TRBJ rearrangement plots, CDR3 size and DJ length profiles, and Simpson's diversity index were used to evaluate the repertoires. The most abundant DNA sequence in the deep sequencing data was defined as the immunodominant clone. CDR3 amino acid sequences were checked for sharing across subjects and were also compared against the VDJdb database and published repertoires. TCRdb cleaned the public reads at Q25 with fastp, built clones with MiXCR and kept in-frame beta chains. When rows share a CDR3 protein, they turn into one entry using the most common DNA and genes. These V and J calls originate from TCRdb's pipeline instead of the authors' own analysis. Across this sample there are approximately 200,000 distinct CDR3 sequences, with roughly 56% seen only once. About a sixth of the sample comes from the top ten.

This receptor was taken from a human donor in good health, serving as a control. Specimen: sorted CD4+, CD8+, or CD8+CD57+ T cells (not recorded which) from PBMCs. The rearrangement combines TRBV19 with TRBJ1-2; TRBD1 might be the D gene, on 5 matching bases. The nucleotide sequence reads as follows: TGTGCCAGTAGTATGGTTGGCGGTAGGGACGGCTACACCTTC. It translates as CASSMVGGRDGYTF.